A single sample is the source of the 8 T cell receptor beta chains below, sequenced in a study of T cell responses to AZD1222 COVID-19 vaccine (dated by TCRdb to the early 2020s). The library was built by means of the immunoSEQ multiplex PCR assay. Sourced from immuneACCESS, this table was stored by TCRdb with only in-frame sequences that have V and J called. A share of the clones is absent; for the studies checked, an unresolved V gene accounts for under half, and the remainder has no known explanation. The sample table holds approximately 180,000 clones, of which over 80% were seen once. About 10% of the sample comes from the top ten. The intended sense of this specimen's time point label: baseline before first vaccination. The source material was peripheral blood, sampled on day 0 of AZD1222 vaccination. The receptors derive from an adult in good health.

The genes are TRBV11-1 and TRBJ1-5; 10 nucleotides line up with TRBD1. CDR3 size: 14 residues. The germline V gene encodes CDR1 SGHAT and CDR2 FQDESV (reference sequence). V lost 7 bases to trimming and J lost 4 bases; unmatched junction nucleotides: 4. The DNA for the CDR3 is TGTGCCAGCATCGAGGACAGGGGGAATCAGCCCCAGCATTTT. Encoded protein: CASIEDRGNQPQHF.

V gene TRBV19 combines with J gene TRBJ1-4, with 9 bases aligning to TRBD1. The CDR3 covers 18 residues. After removal of 4 bases from V and 2 bases from J, the junction contained 11 bases not matched to a gene. In germline, CDR1 is LNHDA, CDR2 SQIVND (reference sequence). The CDR3: CASSTDNRGLRTNEKLFF. The CDR3 coding sequence is TGTGCCAGTAGTACGGATAACAGGGGGCTACGGACTAATGAAAAACTGTTTTTT.

This chain links TRBV19 with TRBJ2-1; TRBD2 agrees at 7 bases. The CDR3 is made up of 17 amino acids. Trimming took 0 bases from V and 0 from J; bases not matched to a gene: 5. CDR1 and CDR2 from the germline V gene are LNHDA and SQIVND (reference sequence). CDR3 in amino acids: CASSIDIRGSSYNEQFF. In DNA form, the CDR3 reads TGTGCCAGTAGTATAGATATTCGCGGGAGCTCCTACAATGAGCAGTTCTTC.

The chain has TRBV12-3 or TRBV12-4 and TRBJ1-2; D unclear. This CDR3 is 13 amino acids long. V lost 9 bases and J lost 8, with 19 bases in between. The CDR3 DNA reads as TGTGCCAGTAAAAGGGTCTCCGAGCGCGGCTACACCTTC. Amino acids: CASKRVSERGYTF.

To note about this clone: At one of its ends the junction is not consistent with the germline gene, which may arise from a read error. This chain links TRBV2 with TRBJ1-3, with TRBD1 identical over 9 bases. The CDR3 runs 12 residues. The germline V gene has CDR1 SNHLY and CDR2 FYNNEI. CDR3 amino acids: CASSVTDRGINF. The CDR3, as DNA: TGTGCCAGCAGTGTTACGGACAGGGGCATAAATTTT.

The chain joins TRBV6-6 to TRBJ1-2; a weak D match, TRBD1 (5 bases). Germline V CDR1 and CDR2: MNHNY, SVGAGI (reference sequence). The CDR3 sequence is 14 residues long. The germline V and J ends were trimmed by 2 bases and 2 bases, with 9 bases remaining between them. The CDR3 bases are TGTGCCAGCAGTTACGTGGGGGGGAACTATGGCTACACCTTC. It translates to CASSYVGGNYGYTF.

This clone has a handful of counts. The chain uses TRBV27 and TRBJ1-5; D not certain. Germline lookup yields CDR1 MNHEY and CDR2 SMNVEV (reference sequence). V lost 3 bases to trimming and J lost 6 bases, with 6 bases between them. The CDR3 covers 12 residues. The CDR3 is CASSFPGQPQHF. The CDR3 nucleotides are TGTGCCAGCAGTTTCCCCGGTCAGCCCCAGCATTTT.

The rearrangement uses TRBV10-3 and TRBJ2-7; TRBD2 matches 8 bases. CDR3 length equals 15 residues. Germline CDR1 reads ENHRY; CDR2 reads SYGVKD. V lost 3 bases to trimming and J lost 7 bases; unmatched junction nucleotides: 11. The CDR3 coding sequence is TGTGCCATCAGTGATAGCGGGATATGGCGTGGGGAGCAGTACTTC. This gives the protein CAISDSGIWRGEQYF.